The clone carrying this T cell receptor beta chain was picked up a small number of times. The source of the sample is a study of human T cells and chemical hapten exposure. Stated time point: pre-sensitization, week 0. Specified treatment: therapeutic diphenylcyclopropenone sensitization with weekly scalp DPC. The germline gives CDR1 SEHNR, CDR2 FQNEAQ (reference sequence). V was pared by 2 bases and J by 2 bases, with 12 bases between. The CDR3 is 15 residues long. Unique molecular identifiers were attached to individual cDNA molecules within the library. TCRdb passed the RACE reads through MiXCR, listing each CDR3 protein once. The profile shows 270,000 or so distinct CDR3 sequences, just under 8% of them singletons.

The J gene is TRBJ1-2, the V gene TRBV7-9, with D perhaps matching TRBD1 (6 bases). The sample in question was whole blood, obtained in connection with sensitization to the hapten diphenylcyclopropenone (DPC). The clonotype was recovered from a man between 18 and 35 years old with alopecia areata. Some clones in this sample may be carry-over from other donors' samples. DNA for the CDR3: TGTGCCAGCAGCTTAATGCTAGGGGGGAACTATGGCTACACCTTC. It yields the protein CASSLMLGGNYGYTF. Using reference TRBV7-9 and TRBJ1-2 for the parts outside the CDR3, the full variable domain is DTGVSQNPRHKITKRGQNVTFRCDPISEHNRLYWYRQTLGQGPEFLTYFQNEAQLEKSRLLSDRFSAERPKGSFSTLEIQRTEQGDSAMYLCASSLMLGGNYGYTFGSGTRLTVV.